One and the same sample provided the 23 T cell receptor beta chains below, sequenced in a study of early T cells in non-severe SARS-CoV-2 infection. TCRdb used MiXCR to reprocess the 5' RACE reads, holding one entry per CDR3 protein. In the table there are about 49,000 distinct CDR3 sequences, roughly 10% of which are singletons. Sequences were obtained from whole blood. Receptor source: an adult who was a healthcare worker with PCR-confirmed SARS-CoV-2 infection or an uninfected control (not recorded which).

The rearrangement uses TRBV12-3 or TRBV12-4 and TRBJ1-6, with D hard to call. The CDR3 loop spans 14 amino acids. Trimming stripped 3 bases from V and 7 bases from J, with 10 bases between. The chain's CDR3 is CASSFKLSNSPLHF. The CDR3 DNA is TGTGCCAGCAGTTTCAAGCTGTCGAATTCACCCCTCCACTTT.

This clonotype has more than one count but fewer than ten. The chain is built from TRBV19 and TRBJ2-1, with 13 bases aligning to TRBD2. This CDR3 spans 15 amino acids. V lost 3 bases to trimming and J lost 8 bases; unmatched junction nucleotides: 4. CDR1 LNHDA and CDR2 SQIVND come from the germline V gene (reference sequence). CDR3 bases: TGTGCCAGTAGTATGACTAGCGGGGGGAGGCATGAGCAGTTCTTC. Translation gives CASSMTSGGRHEQFF.

This clonotype was seen ten or more times. This sequence joins TRBV4-1 and TRBJ1-1; a possible D gene is TRBD1 (5 bases). Germline CDR1 MGHRA, CDR2 YSYEKL. V was shortened by 0 bases and J by 5 bases, with 13 bases between the two germline ends. This CDR3 region has 15 residues. CDR3 bases: TGCGCCAGCAGCCAAGAACAGGCGGGGGGGACTGAAGCTTTCTTT. It specifies CASSQEQAGGTEAFF.

V is TRBV12-3 or TRBV12-4 and J is TRBJ1-2, with TRBD1 matching over 9 bases. The V and J ends lost 6 bases and 10 bases, in that order; junction bases with no gene match: 6. This CDR3 is built from 12 residues. The CDR3 DNA is TGTGCCAGCAGCCCGGGACAGGGCCACTACACCTTC. This translates into CASSPGQGHYTF.

This clonotype was seen repeatedly, ten times or more. This chain links TRBV10-3 with TRBJ1-1; D not resolved. The CDR3 runs to 14 residues. Per germline, CDR1 ENHRY and CDR2 SYGVKD. The V gene lost 7 bases and the J gene lost 5 bases, with 17 bases spanning the gap. The DNA for the CDR3 is TGTGCCATCAACCCTGAGGGAGGGTTGACTGAAGCTTTCTTT. Translated: CAINPEGGLTEAFF.

The CDR3 sequence: CASSVNIAGEQFF. For the CDR3, the DNA is TGTGCCAGCAGCGTAAACATAGCGGGTGAGCAGTTCTTC. The chain combines TRBV9 with TRBJ2-1; 7 nucleotides align to TRBD2. This CDR3 contains 13 residues. Germline V gene sequence: CDR1 SGDLS, CDR2 YYNGEE. J gave up 9 bases and V 1 base, and 4 bases lay outside the gene matches.

The chain couples TRBV10-3 to TRBJ1-1, with 9 bases that match TRBD1. This CDR3 region has 17 residues. CDR1 and CDR2 (germline): ENHRY, SYGVKD. J gave up 1 base and V 6 bases, and 12 bases lay outside the gene matches. In DNA form, the CDR3 reads TGTGCCATCAGGACAGGGGGAGTATCTACACAGAACACTGAAGCTTTCTTT. Its translation: CAIRTGGVSTQNTEAFF.

This clonotype appeared many times. This chain joins TRBV7-3 and TRBJ2-3, with 7 bases matching TRBD2. The V gene's germline CDR1 is SGHTA and CDR2 FQGTGA. This CDR3 has 16 residues. With V trimmed by 2 bases and J by 0 bases, 5 bases remained unmatched. CDR3 DNA sequence: TGTGCCAGCAGCTTAGGAAGCGGGGTTAGCACAGATACGCAGTATTTT. Protein product: CASSLGSGVSTDTQYF.

The sample holds many counts of this clonotype. The genes are TRBV14 and TRBJ2-1; D is perhaps TRBD1 (6 bases). Germline CDR1 is SGHDN and CDR2 is FVKESK. Trimming left V 3 bases short and J 1 base short, with 13 bases between. The CDR3 length is 16 residues. CDR3: CASSHSEQGSYNEQFF. The CDR3 coding sequence is TGTGCCAGCAGCCATTCCGAACAGGGTTCCTACAATGAGCAGTTCTTC.

In this sample, this clonotype turned up many times. The chain recombines TRBV9 with TRBJ2-7; TRBD2 matches 13 bases. In germline, CDR1 is SGDLS, CDR2 YYNGEE. V dropped 4 bases and J dropped 2; count of bases not matched to a gene: 3. The CDR3 consists of 15 residues. The CDR3 nucleotides are TGTGCCAGCAGCCCTGGACTAGCGGGAGCCTACGAGCAGTACTTC. This gives the protein CASSPGLAGAYEQYF.

This clonotype showed up just a few times. The chain uses TRBV29-1 and TRBJ1-6, with D possibly being TRBD1 (5 bases). Looked up from germline, CDR1 is SQVTM and CDR2 is ANQGSEA. Trimming took 5 bases from V and 6 from J, leaving 14 bases between them. The CDR3 loop spans 14 amino acids. The CDR3 DNA reads TGCAGCGTTCAGATTCGGGGGAGTAATTCACCCCTCCACTTT. Translation: CSVQIRGSNSPLHF.

The chain recombines TRBV28 with TRBJ2-5; D unresolved. V gave up 5 bases and J gave up 5 bases, with 15 bases separating them. The CDR3 totals 14 residues. Germline V gene data show CDR1 as MDHEN and CDR2 as SYDVKM. The CDR3, as DNA: TGTGCCAGCAGTACCAAAATTGGCGTTGAGACCCAGTACTTC. It codes for CASSTKIGVETQYF.

V usage is TRBV7-2 and J usage is TRBJ1-1; D ambiguous. CDR1 is SGHTA, CDR2 FQGNSA, per germline. The CDR3 runs to 14 residues. Trimming shortened V by 1 base and J by 0 bases, and 6 bases separated the two germline ends. CDR3 residues: CASSLGQMNTEAFF. The CDR3 region has the DNA TGTGCCAGCAGCTTAGGTCAGATGAACACTGAAGCTTTCTTT. The full variable domain, with the rest looked up from reference TRBV7-2 and TRBJ1-1, is GAGVSQSPSNKVTEKGKDVELRCDPISGHTALYWYRQSLGQGLEFLIYFQGNSAPDKSGLPSDRFSAERTGGSVSTLTIQRTQQEDSAVYLCASSLGQMNTEAFFGQGTRLTVV.

Ten or more counts support this clonotype. This chain uses TRBV11-3 with TRBJ2-3; 7 nucleotides match TRBD2. The V and J ends lost 1 base and 2 bases, in that order; junction bases with no gene match: 3. The germline gives CDR1 SGHNT, CDR2 YENEEA. The CDR3 length is 15 residues. The CDR3 nucleotides are TGTGCCAGCAGCTTAGGGCTAGCGGACACAGATACGCAGTATTTT. Its translation: CASSLGLADTDTQYF.

This clonotype was seen at least ten times. The chain employs TRBV18 and TRBJ1-2; D might be TRBD1 (5 bases). Germline V gives CDR1 KGHSH, CDR2 LQKENI. V gave up 2 bases and J gave up 8 bases, with 18 bases separating them. This CDR3 has 15 residues. For the CDR3, the DNA is TGTGCCAGCTCACCAGAAGACAGCCGGCTACGCGGCTACACCTTC. It specifies CASSPEDSRLRGYTF.

The rearrangement uses TRBV15 and TRBJ2-1; 8 bases are a match to TRBD1. Germline lookup yields CDR1 LNHNV and CDR2 YYDKDF (reference sequence). Trimming cost V 4 bases and J 3 bases; bases outside gene matches: 5. This CDR3 has 15 amino acids. For the CDR3, the DNA is TGTGCCACCAGCACCATTGGACAGGGCTACAATGAGCAGTTCTTC. It encodes CATSTIGQGYNEQFF.

There are many counts of this clonotype. CDR3 loop: CASGSHLSYNEQFF. CDR3 nucleotides: TGTGCCAGCGGGTCGCACCTCTCCTACAATGAGCAGTTCTTC. The chain couples TRBV27 to TRBJ2-1, with D unclear. The CDR3 is made up of 14 amino acids. Trimming shortened V by 8 bases and J by 0 bases, and 11 bases separated the two germline ends. The V gene's germline CDR1 is MNHEY and CDR2 SMNVEV (reference sequence).

This clonotype was detected ten times or more. DNA of the CDR3: TGTGCCAGCAGTGCCTATGGAACCGGAAACACCATATATTTT. This gives the protein CASSAYGTGNTIYF. V and J are TRBV6-1 and TRBJ1-3; D not certain. V was trimmed by 4 bases and J by 4 bases, leaving 11 bases between them. The CDR3 covers 14 residues. The germline CDR1 and CDR2 sequences are MNHNS and SASEGT.

V and J are TRBV20-1 and TRBJ1-2; 7 bases align to TRBD1. With 2 bases clipped from V and 7 bases from J, the junction kept 13 bases outside the gene matches. The CDR3 totals 15 residues. Germline-derived CDR1 and CDR2 are DFQATT and SNEGSKA (reference sequence). The chain's CDR3 is CSARTSGGIRAGYTF. The CDR3 DNA is TGCAGTGCTAGAACGTCAGGGGGAATACGAGCTGGCTACACCTTC.

CDR3 protein: CASSQEWAGSTDTQYF. CDR3 in DNA: TGCGCCAGCAGCCAAGAATGGGCGGGCAGCACAGATACGCAGTATTTT. The chain recombines TRBV4-3 with TRBJ2-3, with D perhaps matching TRBD2 (5 bases). CDR3 length: 16 residues. Trimming stripped 0 bases from V and 0 bases from J, with 10 bases between. Looked up from germline, CDR1 is LGHNA and CDR2 is YSLEER.

This chain links TRBV6-5 with TRBJ1-6; no firm D call. This CDR3 spans 14 amino acids. The V gene's germline CDR1 is MNHEY and CDR2 SVGAGI. V lost 3 bases, J lost 9 bases, and 12 bases lay in between. The CDR3 here is CASSYLGDSSPLHF. The CDR3 nucleotides are TGTGCCAGCAGTTATTTGGGTGATTCTTCACCCCTCCACTTT.

The chain joins TRBV19 to TRBJ1-4, with unresolved D. The CDR3 consists of 15 residues. Germline assignment: CDR1 LNHDA and CDR2 SQIVND (reference sequence). V lost 7 bases, J lost 4 bases, and 16 bases lay in between. DNA of the CDR3: TGTGCCAGTACTCTCGTGGGCGGGAATAATGAAAAACTGTTTTTT. Translating it yields CASTLVGGNNEKLFF.

This clonotype was counted many times. This chain links TRBV7-9 with TRBJ2-1, with no clear D. The CDR3 is 12 amino acids. V gave up 1 base and J gave up 8 bases, with 6 bases separating them. Germline V gives CDR1 SEHNR, CDR2 FQNEAQ (reference sequence). CDR3 region: CASSLVVYEQFF. The CDR3, as DNA: TGTGCCAGCAGCTTAGTTGTCTATGAGCAGTTCTTC.